This record looks at one T cell receptor beta chain sequence and its context. Antigen: not known. J gave up 5 bases and V 4 bases, and 3 bases lay outside the gene matches. Per germline, CDR1 MNHEY and CDR2 SVGAGI. This CDR3 comprises 14 residues. The data were obtained in a study of OX40 agonist ivuxolimab in advanced cancers. Study details: Patients were around 83% male with ages roughly 20 to 90, mean roughly 55. Under the entry rules, prior anti-PD-1, anti-PD-L1 or anti-CTLA-4 therapy was allowed, and around 36% had some.

Profiling relied on immunoSEQ multiplex PCR, and the TCRdb table lists in-frame clones only, not all of them. In the table there are about 97,000 clones, around 85% of which are singletons. General observations from the study: At 0.1 to 3.0 mg/kg, clonal expansion of CD4+ and CD8+ blood T cells had occurred by week 6.

This receptor was obtained from an adult with an advanced solid tumor such as melanoma, head and neck, liver or kidney cancer. The chain has TRBV6-5 and TRBJ1-2, with TRBD1 identical over 11 bases. The starting material was CD4+ or CD8+ T cells sorted from blood, obtained in a trial of the OX40 agonist ivuxolimab. CDR3 sequence: CASSWTGGEYGYTF. CDR3 bases: TGTGCCAGCAGTTGGACAGGGGGCGAATATGGCTACACCTTC.